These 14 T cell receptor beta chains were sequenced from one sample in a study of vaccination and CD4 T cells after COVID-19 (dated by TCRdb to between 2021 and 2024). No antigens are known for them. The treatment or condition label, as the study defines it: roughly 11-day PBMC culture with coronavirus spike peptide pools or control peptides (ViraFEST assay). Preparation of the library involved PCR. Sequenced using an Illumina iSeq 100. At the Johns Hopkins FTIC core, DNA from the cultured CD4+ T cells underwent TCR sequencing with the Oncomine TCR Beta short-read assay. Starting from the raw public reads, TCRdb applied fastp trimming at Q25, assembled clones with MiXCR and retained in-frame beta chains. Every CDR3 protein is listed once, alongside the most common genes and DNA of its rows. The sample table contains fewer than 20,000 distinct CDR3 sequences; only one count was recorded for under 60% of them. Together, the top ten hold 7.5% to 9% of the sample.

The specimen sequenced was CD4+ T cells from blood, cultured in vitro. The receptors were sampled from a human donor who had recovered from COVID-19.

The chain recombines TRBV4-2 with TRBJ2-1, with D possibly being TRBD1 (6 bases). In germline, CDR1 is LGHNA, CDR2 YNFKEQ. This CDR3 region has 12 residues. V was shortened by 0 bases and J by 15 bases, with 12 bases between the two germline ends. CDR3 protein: CASSQDQGSRFF. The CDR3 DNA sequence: TGTGCCAGCAGCCAAGATCAGGGGTCGAGGTTCTTC.

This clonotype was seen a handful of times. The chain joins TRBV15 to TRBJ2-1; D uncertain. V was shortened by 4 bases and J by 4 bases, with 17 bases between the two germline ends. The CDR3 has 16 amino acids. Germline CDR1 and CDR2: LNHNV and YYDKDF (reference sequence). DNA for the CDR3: TGTGCCACCAGCATAGGCAGGAGCACCCGGTACAATGAGCAGTTCTTC. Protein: CATSIGRSTRYNEQFF.

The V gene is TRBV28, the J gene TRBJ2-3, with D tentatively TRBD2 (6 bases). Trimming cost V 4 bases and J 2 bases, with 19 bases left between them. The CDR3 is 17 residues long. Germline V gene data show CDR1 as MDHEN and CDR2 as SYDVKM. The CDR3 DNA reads TGTGCCAGCAGTTATGATTTTGGGCTAGCGAACACAGATACGCAGTATTTT. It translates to CASSYDFGLANTDTQYF. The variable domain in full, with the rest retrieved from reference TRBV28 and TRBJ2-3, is DVKVTQSSRYLVKRTGEKVFLECVQDMDHENMFWYRQDPGLGLRLIYFSYDVKMKEKGDIPEGYSVSREKKERFSLILESASTNQTSMYLCASSYDFGLANTDTQYFGPGTRLTVL.

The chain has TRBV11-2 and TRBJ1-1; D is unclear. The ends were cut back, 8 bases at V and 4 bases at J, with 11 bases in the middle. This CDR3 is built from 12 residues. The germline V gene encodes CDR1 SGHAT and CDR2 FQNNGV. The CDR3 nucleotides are TGTGCCAGCGGAGAAGAGGTCACTGAAGCTTTCTTT. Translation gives CASGEEVTEAFF.

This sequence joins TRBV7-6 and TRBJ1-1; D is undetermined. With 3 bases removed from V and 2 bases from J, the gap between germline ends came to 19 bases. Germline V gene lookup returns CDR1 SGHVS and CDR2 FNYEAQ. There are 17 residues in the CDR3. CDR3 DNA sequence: TGTGCCAGCAGCTTTACTAATTGGGCAGGCGGTAACACTGAAGCTTTCTTT. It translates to CASSFTNWAGGNTEAFF.

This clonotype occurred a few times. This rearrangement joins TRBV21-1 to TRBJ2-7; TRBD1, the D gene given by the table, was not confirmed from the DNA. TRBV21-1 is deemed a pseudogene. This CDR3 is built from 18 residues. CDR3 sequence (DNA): TGTGCCAGCAGAAACGACCCGGGACCCCCGAAACGCTCCTACGAGCAGTACTTC. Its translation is CASRNDPGPPKRSYEQYF.

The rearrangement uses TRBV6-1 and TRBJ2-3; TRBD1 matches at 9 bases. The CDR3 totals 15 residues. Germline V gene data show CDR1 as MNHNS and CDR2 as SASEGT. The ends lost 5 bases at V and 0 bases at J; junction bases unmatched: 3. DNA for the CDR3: TGTGCCAGCAGTAGACAGGGGGGGAGCACAGATACGCAGTATTTT. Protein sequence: CASSRQGGSTDTQYF.

DNA for the CDR3: TGTGCCAGCAGCTCCCAGGGGACTGGGGCCAACGTCCTGACTTTC. Translation: CASSSQGTGANVLTF. V is TRBV7-2 and J is TRBJ2-6, with D perhaps matching TRBD1 (6 bases). Between the trimmed V and J ends, which lost 4 bases and 2 bases, there was a span of 9 bases. Germline CDR1 is SGHTA and CDR2 is FQGNSA. The CDR3 contains 15 residues.

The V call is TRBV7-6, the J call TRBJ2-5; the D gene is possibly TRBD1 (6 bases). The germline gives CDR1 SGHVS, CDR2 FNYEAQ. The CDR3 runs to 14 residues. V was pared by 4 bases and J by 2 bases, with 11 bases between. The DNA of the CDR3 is TGTGCCAGCAGCTCGGGACATGGACAAGAGACCCAGTACTTC. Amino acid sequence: CASSSGHGQETQYF.

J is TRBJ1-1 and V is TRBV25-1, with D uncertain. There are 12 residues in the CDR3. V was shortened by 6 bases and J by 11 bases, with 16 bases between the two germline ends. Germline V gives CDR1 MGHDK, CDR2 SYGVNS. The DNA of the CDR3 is TGTGCCAGCAGCCCCACCTGGGGAGGGGCTTTCTTT. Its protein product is CASSPTWGGAFF.

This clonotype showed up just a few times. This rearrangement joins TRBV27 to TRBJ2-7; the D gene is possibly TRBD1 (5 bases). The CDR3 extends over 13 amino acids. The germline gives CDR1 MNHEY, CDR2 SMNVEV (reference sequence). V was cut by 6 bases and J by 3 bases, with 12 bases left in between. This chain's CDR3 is CASRRQGGYEQYF. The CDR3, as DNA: TGTGCCAGCAGACGGCAGGGCGGCTACGAGCAGTACTTC.

CDR3 in amino acids: CASSLHPRTGSLTNEKLFF. The CDR3 nucleotides are TGTGCCAGCAGCTTGCACCCGAGGACAGGGAGTCTAACTAATGAAAAACTGTTTTTT. The chain couples TRBV7-8 to TRBJ1-4, with 8 nucleotides matching TRBD1. This CDR3 is 19 amino acids long. Per germline, CDR1 SGHVS and CDR2 FQNEAQ. J gave up 1 base and V 3 bases, and 13 bases lay outside the gene matches.

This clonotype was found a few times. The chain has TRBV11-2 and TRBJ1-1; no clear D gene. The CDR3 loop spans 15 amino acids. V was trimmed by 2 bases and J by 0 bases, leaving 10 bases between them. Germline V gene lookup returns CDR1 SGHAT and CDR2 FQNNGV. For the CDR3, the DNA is TGTGCCAGCAGCTTAATGGTAGTCATGAACACTGAAGCTTTCTTT. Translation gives CASSLMVVMNTEAFF.

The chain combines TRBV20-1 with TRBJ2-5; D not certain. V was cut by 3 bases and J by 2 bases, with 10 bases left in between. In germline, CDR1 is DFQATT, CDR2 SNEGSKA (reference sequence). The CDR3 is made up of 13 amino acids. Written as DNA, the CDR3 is TGCAGTGCTAGCTCCTACCAGCAAGAGACCCAGTACTTC. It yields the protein CSASSYQQETQYF.